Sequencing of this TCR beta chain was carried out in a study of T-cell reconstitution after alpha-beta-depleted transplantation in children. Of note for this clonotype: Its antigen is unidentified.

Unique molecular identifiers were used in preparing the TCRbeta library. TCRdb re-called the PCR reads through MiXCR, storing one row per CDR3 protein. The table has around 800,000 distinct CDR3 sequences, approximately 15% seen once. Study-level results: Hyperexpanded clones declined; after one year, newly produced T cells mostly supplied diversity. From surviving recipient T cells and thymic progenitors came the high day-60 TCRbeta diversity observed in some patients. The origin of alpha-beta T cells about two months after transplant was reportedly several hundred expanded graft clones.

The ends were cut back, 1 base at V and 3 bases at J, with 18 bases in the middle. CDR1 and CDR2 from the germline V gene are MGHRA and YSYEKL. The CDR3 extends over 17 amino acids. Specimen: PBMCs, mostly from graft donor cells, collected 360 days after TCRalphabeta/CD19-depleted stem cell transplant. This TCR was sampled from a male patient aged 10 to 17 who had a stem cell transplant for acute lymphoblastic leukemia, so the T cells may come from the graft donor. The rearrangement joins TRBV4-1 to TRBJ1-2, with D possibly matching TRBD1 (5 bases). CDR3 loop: CASSQVLMGREDYGYTF. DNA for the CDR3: TGCGCCAGCAGCCAAGTATTAATGGGGCGAGAGGACTATGGCTACACCTTC.